These 28 T cell receptor beta chains were sequenced from one sample in a study of cytomegalovirus exposure and HLA in healthy donors. Assay used: immunoSEQ multiplex PCR; TCRdb lists only in-frame clones, some missing. The sample carries about 330,000 clones, approximately 90% recorded once. Sequenced: PBMCs. These receptors all stem from a woman aged 18-29 years in good health and CMV-seronegative.

The chain recombines TRBV30 with TRBJ1-1; D not resolved. In germline, CDR1 is GTSNPN, CDR2 SVGIG (reference sequence). With 1 base removed from V and 11 bases from J, the gap between germline ends came to 14 bases. This CDR3 contains 12 residues. The CDR3 bases are TGTGCCTGGAGTGGGAGGAGAGGATGGGCTTTCTTT. As protein: CAWSGRRGWAFF.

The chain uses TRBV4-3 and TRBJ1-3; 10 positions match TRBD1. CDR3 length equals 16 residues. Germline trimming cut 1 base from V and 0 bases from J; bases unmatched to any gene: 0. Per germline, CDR1 LGHNA and CDR2 YSLEER. The CDR3 is CASSQGTGGSGNTIYF. In DNA, the CDR3 is TGCGCCAGCAGCCAAGGGACAGGGGGCTCTGGAAACACCATATATTTT.

V gene TRBV28 combines with J gene TRBJ1-3, with no clear D. Trimming took off 2 bases at V and 0 bases at J, with 2 bases between the two ends. There are 13 residues in the CDR3. The germline gives CDR1 MDHEN, CDR2 SYDVKM. CDR3 region: CASSLLSGNTIYF. The CDR3 coding sequence is TGTGCCAGCAGTTTACTCTCTGGAAACACCATATATTTT. The whole variable domain, filled in from reference TRBV28 and TRBJ1-3, reads DVKVTQSSRYLVKRTGEKVFLECVQDMDHENMFWYRQDPGLGLRLIYFSYDVKMKEKGDIPEGYSVSREKKERFSLILESASTNQTSMYLCASSLLSGNTIYFGEGSWLTVV.

V gene TRBV25-1 combines with J gene TRBJ2-1, with 9 bases aligning to TRBD2. V was pared by 1 base and J by 8 bases, with 12 bases of the junction left unmatched. Germline V gene data show CDR1 as MGHDK and CDR2 as SYGVNS. The CDR3 has 17 residues. The CDR3 here is CASSESWGLARGDEQFF. CDR3 bases: TGTGCCAGCAGTGAATCCTGGGGACTAGCCAGGGGAGATGAGCAGTTCTTC.

The genes are TRBV7-3 and TRBJ2-3, with D possibly TRBD2 on 5 matching bases. CDR3 length equals 14 residues. Germline CDR1 SGHTA, CDR2 FQGTGA. The V gene lost 4 bases and the J gene lost 6 bases, with 14 bases spanning the gap. CDR3 bases: TGTGCCAGCAGCTCGCTAACTAGTGCCGATACGCAGTATTTT. Protein: CASSSLTSADTQYF.

The chain combines TRBV29-1 with TRBJ1-3, with 8 bases fitting TRBD1. The germline V gene has CDR1 SQVTM and CDR2 ANQGSEA. The CDR3 sequence is 16 residues long. V was clipped by 7 bases and J by 4 bases; unmatched bases: 15. CDR3 residues: CSAEGDRGEAGNTIYF. DNA of the CDR3: TGCAGCGCCGAAGGTGACAGGGGAGAGGCCGGAAACACCATATATTTT.

The CDR3 here is CASSDRGTEAFF. CDR3 DNA sequence: TGTGCCAGCAGCGACAGGGGAACTGAAGCTTTCTTT. This chain uses TRBV6-6 with TRBJ1-1; 8 nucleotides align to TRBD1. The V segment lost 6 bases and the J segment 5 bases; nucleotides outside the gene matches: 2. The CDR3 runs 12 residues. Germline V gives CDR1 MNHNY, CDR2 SVGAGI (reference sequence).

This clone has a single count. This chain joins TRBV7-2 and TRBJ2-5; weak D call: TRBD1 (6 bases). This CDR3 comprises 16 residues. Trimming stripped 5 bases from V and 0 bases from J, with 16 bases between. The V gene's germline CDR1 is SGHTA and CDR2 FQGNSA. The CDR3 spells CASSTAGTLYQETQYF. CDR3 nucleotides: TGTGCCAGCAGCACAGCCGGGACATTGTACCAAGAGACCCAGTACTTC.

This chain uses TRBV7-8 with TRBJ2-5, with D possibly matching TRBD2 (6 bases). Germline V lookup: CDR1 SGHVS, CDR2 FQNEAQ. The V and J ends lost 1 base and 5 bases respectively, with 14 bases between them. The length of the CDR3 is 15 residues. CDR3 protein: CASSLVRWSGETQYF. In DNA form, the CDR3 reads TGTGCCAGCAGCTTAGTGAGATGGAGCGGGGAGACCCAGTACTTC. The complete variable domain, with remaining parts taken from reference TRBV7-8 and TRBJ2-5, reads GAGVSQSPRYKVAKRGQDVALRCDPISGHVSLFWYQQALGQGPEFLTYFQNEAQLDKSGLPSDRFFAERPEGSVSTLKIQRTQQEDSAVYLCASSLVRWSGETQYFGPGTRLLVL.

The V gene is TRBV4-3, the J gene TRBJ2-6, with 9 bases identical to TRBD1. CDR3 length: 16 amino acids. Germline assignment: CDR1 LGHNA and CDR2 YSLEER. V trimming: 5 bases; J trimming: 4 bases; junction bases outside the gene matches: 6. The DNA for the CDR3 is TGCGCCAGCAGCTTACAGGGGGCTGACGGGGCCAACGTCCTGACTTTC. Its protein is CASSLQGADGANVLTF.

The chain is built from TRBV5-1 and TRBJ2-7; TRBD2 matches 9 bases. Germline V gene data show CDR1 as SGHRS and CDR2 as YFSETQ. Unmatched junction bases numbered 8, after V lost 4 bases and J lost 6 bases. This CDR3 has 14 amino acids. The CDR3 coding sequence is TGCGCCAGCAGCACCTTAGCGGGAGAGGGCGAGCAGTACTTC. Translation: CASSTLAGEGEQYF. Filled out from reference TRBV5-1 and TRBJ2-7, the complete variable domain reads KAGVTQTPRYLIKTRGQQVTLSCSPISGHRSVSWYQQTPGQGLQFLFEYFSETQRNKGNFPGRFSGRQFSNSRSEMNVSTLELGDSALYLCASSTLAGEGEQYFGPGTRLTVT.

This clone appeared a single time. CDR3 region: CASSRDGTVGGEQYF. The CDR3 region has the DNA TGCGCCAGCAGCAGGGACGGGACTGTGGGGGGCGAGCAGTACTTC. The chain recombines TRBV5-1 with TRBJ2-7; the D gene is possibly TRBD2 (6 bases). Germline assignment: CDR1 SGHRS and CDR2 YFSETQ. The CDR3 is 15 amino acids. V lost 4 bases to trimming and J lost 6 bases, with 20 bases between them.

V and J are TRBV4-2 and TRBJ2-7; 9 bases line up with TRBD2. CDR1 is LGHNA, CDR2 YNFKEQ, per germline. Trimming cost V 0 bases and J 3 bases; bases outside gene matches: 3. The CDR3 extends over 15 amino acids. CDR3 sequence: CASSQEQTSGYEQYF. The CDR3 region has the DNA TGTGCCAGCAGCCAAGAACAGACTAGCGGCTACGAGCAGTACTTC.

The chain is built from TRBV4-3 and TRBJ2-2; no firm D call. The CDR3 sequence is 13 residues long. CDR1 and CDR2 from the germline V gene are LGHNA and YSLEER. Trimming cost V 0 bases and J 5 bases, with 4 bases left between them. The CDR3 protein is CASSQEETGELFF. In DNA form, the CDR3 reads TGCGCCAGCAGCCAAGAGGAGACCGGGGAGCTGTTTTTT.

This chain links TRBV5-6 with TRBJ2-7; 7 bases are a match to TRBD1. Germline CDR1 SGHDT, CDR2 YYEEEE. V lost 4 bases, J lost 4 bases, and 8 bases stayed unmatched. The CDR3 is 14 residues long. As DNA, the CDR3 is TGTGCCAGCAGCCAAGAAGGGGGCGTTTACGAGCAGTACTTC. Translating gives CASSQEGGVYEQYF.

This clone was counted once. This sequence joins TRBV5-4 and TRBJ1-4; D unclear. This CDR3 comprises 14 residues. Trimming cost V 0 bases and J 8 bases, with 11 bases left between them. Germline CDR1 and CDR2: SGHNT and YYREEE (reference sequence). CDR3 sequence: CASSLDVSGEKLFF. The CDR3 DNA reads TGTGCCAGCAGCTTGGATGTCAGCGGAGAAAAACTGTTTTTT.

V usage is TRBV5-1 and J usage is TRBJ2-3; TRBD1 matches 7 bases. Germline V CDR1 and CDR2: SGHRS, YFSETQ. V lost 4 bases to trimming and J lost 1 base; unmatched junction nucleotides: 9. The CDR3 is 16 amino acids. This CDR3 reads CASSVGTDGRTDTQYF. In DNA, the CDR3 is TGCGCCAGCAGCGTTGGGACAGACGGACGCACAGATACGCAGTATTTT. The full variable domain, rest sourced from reference TRBV5-1 and TRBJ2-3, is KAGVTQTPRYLIKTRGQQVTLSCSPISGHRSVSWYQQTPGQGLQFLFEYFSETQRNKGNFPGRFSGRQFSNSRSEMNVSTLELGDSALYLCASSVGTDGRTDTQYFGPGTRLTVL.

The CDR3 protein is CASSRLAGGPNEQFF. The CDR3 DNA follows: TGTGCCAGTAGTCGTCTAGCGGGAGGACCCAATGAGCAGTTCTTC. The chain combines TRBV19 with TRBJ2-1; 11 nucleotides agree with TRBD2. The CDR3 spans 15 residues. Germline values: CDR1 LNHDA, CDR2 SQIVND (reference sequence). V shed 5 bases, J shed 6 bases, and the junction held 6 bases outside the gene matches. Full variable domain (missing parts from reference TRBV19 and TRBJ2-1): DGGITQSPKYLFRKEGQNVTLSCEQNLNHDAMYWYRQDPGQGLRLIYYSQIVNDFQKGDIAEGYSVSREKKESFPLTVTSAQKNPTAFYLCASSRLAGGPNEQFFGPGTRLTVL.

The V gene is TRBV4-1, the J gene TRBJ2-5, with D perhaps matching TRBD1 (6 bases). V was trimmed by 0 bases and J by 4 bases, leaving 15 bases between them. The CDR3 runs 16 residues. The germline CDR1 and CDR2 sequences are MGHRA and YSYEKL. The CDR3 coding sequence is TGCGCCAGCAGCCAAGACGGCAGGGGATTACCAGAGACCCAGTACTTC. Its protein product is CASSQDGRGLPETQYF.

The CDR3 sequence: CASSYQRGVGSYTF. CDR3 sequence (DNA): TGTGCCAGCAGTTACCAGCGCGGGGTCGGAAGCTACACCTTC. This chain joins TRBV6-5 and TRBJ1-2; no firm D call. V was trimmed by 2 bases and J by 9 bases, leaving 16 bases between them. The V gene's germline CDR1 is MNHEY and CDR2 SVGAGI. This CDR3 contains 14 residues.

The chain couples TRBV21-1 to TRBJ2-3; TRBD2 is the table's D call, not checked against the DNA. TRBV21-1 is noted as a pseudogene. This CDR3 contains 16 residues. As DNA, the CDR3 is TGTGCCAGCAGCAAAGGGAACAGGGAGGGGCCAGATACGCAGTATTTT. This codes for CASSKGNREGPDTQYF.

The chain joins TRBV6-5 to TRBJ2-7; TRBD1 aligns across 7 bases. Germline V lookup: CDR1 MNHEY, CDR2 SVGAGI. V lost 2 bases to trimming and J lost 5 bases; unmatched junction nucleotides: 3. The CDR3 loop spans 13 amino acids. The CDR3 DNA reads TGTGCCAGCAGTTACATACAGGGGCACGAGCAGTACTTC. Translating it yields CASSYIQGHEQYF.

This clone has more than one count but fewer than ten. This sequence joins TRBV19 and TRBJ2-7; a possible D gene is TRBD2 (6 bases). This CDR3 has 17 residues. Trimming left V 0 bases short and J 0 bases short, with 15 bases between. From germline, CDR1 is LNHDA and CDR2 SQIVND (reference sequence). CDR3 sequence reads: CASSIDGDWSSSYEQYF. CDR3 nucleotides: TGTGCCAGTAGTATAGACGGGGACTGGAGTAGCTCCTACGAGCAGTACTTC.

This chain uses TRBV28 with TRBJ1-2; 7 bases fit TRBD1. With V trimmed by 7 bases and J by 7 bases, 12 bases remained unmatched. The length of the CDR3 is 14 residues. The germline gives CDR1 MDHEN, CDR2 SYDVKM. DNA of the CDR3: TGTGCCAGCACCGCGACAGGGTTTACTGCTGGCTACACCTTC. Protein sequence: CASTATGFTAGYTF.

This sequence joins TRBV6-5 and TRBJ1-2, with 12 bases identical to TRBD1. This CDR3 is built from 16 residues. With 0 bases clipped from V and 7 bases from J, the junction kept 6 bases outside the gene matches. Germline CDR1 MNHEY, CDR2 SVGAGI. The CDR3: CASSYSGTGGLGGYTF. In nucleotides, the CDR3 is TGTGCCAGCAGTTACTCGGGGACAGGGGGCTTGGGTGGCTACACCTTC.

The chain uses TRBV7-8 and TRBJ1-1; 8 bases match TRBD1. CDR3 length equals 14 residues. From germline, CDR1 is SGHVS and CDR2 FQNEAQ. Trimming at V came to 5 bases and at J to 5 bases, leaving 7 bases not matched to a gene. CDR3 loop: CASSPQGARTEAFF. DNA for the CDR3: TGTGCCAGCAGCCCCCAGGGGGCACGTACTGAAGCTTTCTTT.

This clone showed up just a few times. Here the CDR3 reads CAINGDSNTIYF. The CDR3 nucleotides are TGTGCCATCAATGGAGATTCAAACACCATATATTTT. The rearrangement joins TRBV10-3 to TRBJ1-3; D unclear. Germline V gene sequence: CDR1 ENHRY, CDR2 SYGVKD. Trimming took off 7 bases at V and 6 bases at J, with 10 bases between the two ends. The CDR3 totals 12 residues.

In this sample, this clone turned up once. The rearrangement uses TRBV27 and TRBJ1-1; the D is unclear. The V gene's germline CDR1 is MNHEY and CDR2 SMNVEV (reference sequence). Trimming took 6 bases from V and 1 from J, leaving 9 bases between them. CDR3 size: 13 residues. For the CDR3, the DNA is TGTGCCAGCAGACAACAGCCGAACACTGAAGCTTTCTTT. Its translation is CASRQQPNTEAFF.